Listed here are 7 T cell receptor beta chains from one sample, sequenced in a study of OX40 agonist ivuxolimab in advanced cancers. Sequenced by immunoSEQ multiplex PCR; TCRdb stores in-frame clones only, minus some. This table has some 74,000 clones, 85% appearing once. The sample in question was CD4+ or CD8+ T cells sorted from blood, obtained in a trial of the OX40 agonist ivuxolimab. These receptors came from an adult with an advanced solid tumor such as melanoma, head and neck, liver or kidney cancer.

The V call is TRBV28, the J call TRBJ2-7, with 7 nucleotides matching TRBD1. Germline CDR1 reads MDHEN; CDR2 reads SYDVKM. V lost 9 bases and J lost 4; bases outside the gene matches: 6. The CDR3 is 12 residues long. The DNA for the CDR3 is TGTGCCAGTAGACCACAGGGGTACGAGCAGTACTTC. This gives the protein CASRPQGYEQYF.

The CDR3 reads CASSQDLRRVGTEAFF. Written as DNA, the CDR3 is TGTGCCAGCAGCCAAGATCTGAGAAGGGTCGGGACTGAAGCTTTCTTT. The chain joins TRBV4-2 to TRBJ1-1; D not certain. Germline V gives CDR1 LGHNA, CDR2 YNFKEQ. The CDR3 loop spans 16 amino acids. V lost 0 bases and J 5 bases, leaving 16 bases between the germline ends.

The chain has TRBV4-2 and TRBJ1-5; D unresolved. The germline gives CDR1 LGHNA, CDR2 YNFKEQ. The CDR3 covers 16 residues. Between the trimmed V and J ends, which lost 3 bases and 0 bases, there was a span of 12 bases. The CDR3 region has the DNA TGTGCCAGCAGCCACAGACAAGTAAATAGCAATCAGCCCCAGCATTTT. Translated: CASSHRQVNSNQPQHF.

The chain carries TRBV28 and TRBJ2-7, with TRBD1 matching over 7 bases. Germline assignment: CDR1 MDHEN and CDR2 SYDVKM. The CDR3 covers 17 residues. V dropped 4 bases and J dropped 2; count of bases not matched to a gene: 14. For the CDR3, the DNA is TGTGCCAGCAGTTACCAATCTTACCGGGACAGAACCTACGAGCAGTACTTC. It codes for CASSYQSYRDRTYEQYF.

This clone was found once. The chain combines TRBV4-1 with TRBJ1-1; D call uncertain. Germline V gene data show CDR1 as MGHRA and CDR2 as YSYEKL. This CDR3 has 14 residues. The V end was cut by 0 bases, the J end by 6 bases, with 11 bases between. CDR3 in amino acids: CASSQDSEMAEAFF. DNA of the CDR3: TGCGCCAGCAGCCAAGATTCCGAAATGGCTGAAGCTTTCTTT.

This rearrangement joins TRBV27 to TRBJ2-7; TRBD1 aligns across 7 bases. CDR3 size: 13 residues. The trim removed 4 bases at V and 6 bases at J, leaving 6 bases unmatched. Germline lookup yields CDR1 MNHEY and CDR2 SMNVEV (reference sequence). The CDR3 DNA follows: TGTGCCAGCAGTTCGTTGACAGGGTTCGAGCAGTACTTC. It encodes CASSSLTGFEQYF.

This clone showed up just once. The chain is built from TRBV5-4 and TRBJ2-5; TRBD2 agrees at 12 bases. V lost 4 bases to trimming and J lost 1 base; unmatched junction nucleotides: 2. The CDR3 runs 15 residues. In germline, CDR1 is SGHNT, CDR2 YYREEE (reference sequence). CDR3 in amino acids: CASSPTSGSQETQYF. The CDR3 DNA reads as TGTGCCAGCAGCCCGACTAGCGGGAGCCAAGAGACCCAGTACTTC.